The sequence of this T cell receptor (beta chain) was determined in a study of molecular identifiers for immune sequencing clone quantification. The CDR3 has 21 amino acids. In its sample, this clonotype ranks as medium-sized. TCRdb re-called the PCR reads with MiXCR, one entry per CDR3 protein. The repertoire has 6,000 or so distinct CDR3 sequences, roughly 16% of them found once; the top ten carry 2% to 3%. The chain is built from TRBV21-1 and TRBJ1-5; the table's D call of TRBD1 was not tested on the DNA. TRBV21-1 is reported as a pseudogene. The clonotype was recovered from a human donor in good health. Some libraries in this study had Jurkat cell RNA spiked in. The specimen was naive CD8+ T cells from blood, with Jurkat cell RNA spiked in. Subset indicated: FACS-sorted CD8+CD4-CCR7+CD45RA+ naive T cells. The CDR3: CASSKIESGAGAIGGNQPQHF. The CDR3 nucleotides are TGTGCCAGCAGCAAAATCGAGTCTGGGGCCGGGGCAATCGGCGGCAATCAGCCCCAGCATTTT.